This T cell receptor beta chain was recovered during a study of PD-1 blockade in classical Hodgkin lymphoma. Study as a whole: The nivolumab dose that patients received was 3 mg/kg, given intravenously every 2 weeks. General study points: Repertoires differed for reasons still undefined, possibly disease activity or prior therapy. Anyone who began nivolumab under 1 year after ASCT was excluded.

As regards this clone: The antigen is not known.

V lost 4 bases to trimming and J lost 2 bases, with 17 bases between them. Per the germline V gene, CDR1 is SQVTM and CDR2 is ANQGSEA. The CDR3 is 15 residues long. Every one of the patients relapsed after autologous stem cell transplantation (brentuximab vedotin exposure was variable). The assay was immunoSEQ multiplex PCR, and TCRdb's table has in-frame clones only and misses some. The sample yields about 97,000 clones, roughly 84% seen once. The clonotype originates from a human donor with classical Hodgkin lymphoma. The chain joins TRBV29-1 to TRBJ2-5; D gene unclear. The material was peripheral blood mononuclear cells (PBMCs), obtained at baseline. In nucleotides, the CDR3 is TGCAGCGTTGGGTTAGGCCCCTCAATTCAAGAGACCCAGTACTTC. It encodes CSVGLGPSIQETQYF.